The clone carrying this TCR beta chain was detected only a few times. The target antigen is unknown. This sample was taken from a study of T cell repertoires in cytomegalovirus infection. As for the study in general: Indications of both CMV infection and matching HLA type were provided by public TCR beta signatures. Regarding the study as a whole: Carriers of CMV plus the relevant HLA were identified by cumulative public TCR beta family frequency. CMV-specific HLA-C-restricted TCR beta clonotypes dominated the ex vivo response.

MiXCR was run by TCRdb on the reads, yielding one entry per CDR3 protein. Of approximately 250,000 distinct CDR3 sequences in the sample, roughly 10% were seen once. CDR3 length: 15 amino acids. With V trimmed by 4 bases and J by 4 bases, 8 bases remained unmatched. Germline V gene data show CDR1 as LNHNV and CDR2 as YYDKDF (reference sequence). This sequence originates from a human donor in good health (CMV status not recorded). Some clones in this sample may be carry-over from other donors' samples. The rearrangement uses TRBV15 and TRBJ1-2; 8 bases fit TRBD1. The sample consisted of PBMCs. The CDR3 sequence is CATSTQAGGSYGYTF. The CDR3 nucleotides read TGTGCCACCAGCACCCAGGCAGGGGGCAGCTATGGCTACACCTTC.